This TCR beta chain was recovered during a study of shared T cell receptors in the human thymus. Sequenced by immunoSEQ multiplex PCR; TCRdb stores in-frame clones only, minus some. The sample includes 700,000 or so clones, approximately 85% of them seen just once. Separately, the same data were catalogued under a study of human thymus T cells. From that study: Thymus specimens were resections from corrective heart surgery. Related studies noted strongly shared thymic repertoires across unrelated people.

Sample: thymocytes. This sequence was found in a girl less than two years old with a congenital heart defect.

CDR3 coding DNA: TGTGCCAGCAGTGAATCAGGGCTGGGAACTAATGAAAAACTGTTTTTT. Translated, it gives CASSESGLGTNEKLFF. The gene calls are TRBV6-1 and TRBJ1-4; TRBD1 might be the D (5 bases). Germline values: CDR1 MNHNS, CDR2 SASEGT. This CDR3 spans 16 amino acids. With 2 bases removed from V and 1 base from J, the gap between germline ends came to 11 bases.